This T cell receptor beta chain was identified during a study of blood T cell repertoires in COVID-19. Background on the study: Acute and convalescent COVID-19 specimens originated in the United States, Italy and Spain.

Participants were aged about 18 to 100 years, lived in under 25 US areas, and enrolled virtually. Two consecutive negative NP/OP PCR tests, clearance, or resolved symptoms defined Cohort 3 recovery. Authors' data handling: Reference gene primer amplification in the assay estimated nucleated cell counts. Profiling relied on immunoSEQ multiplex PCR, and the TCRdb table lists in-frame clones only, not all of them. That table gives V, J and clone size, and the DNA gave D and trimming. The data hold 300,000 to 450,000 clones, with roughly nine tenths observed a single time. The TCR sequence derives from a woman under 40 who had recovered from COVID-19. The material sequenced was PBMCs or T cells enriched from blood (not recorded which).

The CDR3 region is CASSSHRVRTEAFF. DNA for the CDR3: TGTGCCAGCAGTTCACACAGGGTAAGGACTGAAGCTTTCTTT. The chain recombines TRBV27 with TRBJ1-1; maybe TRBD1 (6 bases). The CDR3 loop spans 14 amino acids. CDR1 is MNHEY, CDR2 SMNVEV, per germline (reference sequence). Trimming took 4 bases from V and 5 from J, leaving 14 bases between them.